What follows are 25 T cell receptor beta chains derived from one specimen sequenced in a study of blood T cell repertoires in COVID-19. Produced via immunoSEQ multiplex PCR; TCRdb's table is partial and in-frame only. The table lists about 300,000 clones, 89% of them singletons. The specimen sequenced was peripheral blood. These receptors originate from a young man who had recovered from COVID-19.

This rearrangement joins TRBV6-5 to TRBJ2-3; 7 bases align to TRBD2. The CDR3 spans 15 residues. Germline V gene lookup returns CDR1 MNHEY and CDR2 SVGAGI. J lost 2 bases, V lost 5 bases, and 7 bases had no gene match. CDR3 amino acids: CASSRGRAPTDTQYF. The CDR3 DNA sequence: TGTGCCAGCAGTCGAGGGAGGGCTCCCACAGATACGCAGTATTTT.

The rearrangement links TRBV7-2 to TRBJ2-5; D possibly corresponds to TRBD1 (5 bases). Trimming cost V 4 bases and J 4 bases, with 13 bases left between them. This CDR3 is built from 14 residues. Germline lookup yields CDR1 SGHTA and CDR2 FQGNSA. CDR3 coding DNA: TGTGCCAGCAGCTACAGGACCCTGGGAGAGACCCAGTACTTC. Encoded protein: CASSYRTLGETQYF. The variable domain in full, with the rest retrieved from reference TRBV7-2 and TRBJ2-5, is GAGVSQSPSNKVTEKGKDVELRCDPISGHTALYWYRQSLGQGLEFLIYFQGNSAPDKSGLPSDRFSAERTGGSVSTLTIQRTQQEDSAVYLCASSYRTLGETQYFGPGTRLLVL.

V usage is TRBV4-1 and J usage is TRBJ2-7; no definite D call. The CDR3 has 16 amino acids. Trimming left V 0 bases short and J 2 bases short, with 14 bases between. Germline-derived CDR1 and CDR2 are MGHRA and YSYEKL. The CDR3 loop is CASSQEAGWSTYEQYF. CDR3 DNA: TGCGCCAGCAGCCAAGAAGCAGGCTGGTCCACCTACGAGCAGTACTTC.

The V gene is TRBV3-1 (or the pseudogene TRBV3-2), the J gene TRBJ2-3, with unresolved D. Trimming took 4 bases from V and 5 from J, leaving 10 bases between them. Per the germline V gene, CDR1 is LGHDT and CDR2 is YNNKEL (reference sequence). CDR3 length: 13 residues. The CDR3 DNA sequence: TGTGCCAGCAGCCCAAGTCCCGGAGATACGCAGTATTTT. It translates to CASSPSPGDTQYF.

This chain links TRBV5-1 with TRBJ2-1; D not resolved. V gave up 7 bases and J gave up 2 bases, with 13 bases separating them. The germline V gene encodes CDR1 SGHRS and CDR2 YFSETQ. CDR3 size: 14 residues. CDR3: CASQFDPTYNEQFF. Written as DNA, the CDR3 is TGCGCCAGCCAATTTGATCCTACCTACAATGAGCAGTTCTTC.

The gene calls are TRBV5-5 and TRBJ1-1; perhaps TRBD1 as D (5 bases). Germline V gives CDR1 SGHKS, CDR2 YYEKEE (reference sequence). V dropped 2 bases and J dropped 2 bases, with 10 bases sitting between them. The CDR3 covers 14 residues. The CDR3 spells CASSFGHFNTEAFF. The CDR3 coding sequence is TGTGCCAGCAGCTTTGGACACTTTAACACTGAAGCTTTCTTT. Looking up the rest from reference TRBV5-5 and TRBJ1-1 gives the full variable domain: DAGVTQSPTHLIKTRGQQVTLRCSPISGHKSVSWYQQVLGQGPQFIFQYYEKEERGRGNFPDRFSARQFPNYSSELNVNALLLGDSALYLCASSFGHFNTEAFFGQGTRLTVV.

This chain uses TRBV6-5 with TRBJ1-4; 10 bases match TRBD1. Germline CDR1 MNHEY, CDR2 SVGAGI. V lost 6 bases to trimming and J lost 10 bases; unmatched junction nucleotides: 11. This CDR3 is built from 15 residues. The CDR3 region is CASRTSGTGAGKLFF. CDR3 in DNA: TGTGCCAGCAGAACCTCCGGGACAGGGGCGGGAAAACTGTTTTTT.

This chain joins TRBV4-1 and TRBJ2-1, with 9 bases aligning to TRBD1. The CDR3 spans 13 residues. The ends lost 5 bases at V and 15 bases at J; junction bases unmatched: 11. Germline assignment: CDR1 MGHRA and CDR2 YSYEKL. The CDR3 here is CASSGTGSLAWFF. In nucleotides, the CDR3 is TGCGCCAGCAGCGGGACAGGGAGCCTTGCTTGGTTCTTC.

The chain has TRBV4-2 and TRBJ1-5; a weak D match, TRBD1 (6 bases). Germline CDR1 reads LGHNA; CDR2 reads YNFKEQ. The CDR3 runs 16 residues. The V gene lost 4 bases and the J gene lost 5 bases, with 18 bases spanning the gap. The CDR3 sequence is CASSPLGSGVDQPQHF. The CDR3 DNA reads TGTGCCAGCAGCCCTCTAGGGTCAGGGGTGGATCAGCCCCAGCATTTT.

The CDR3 protein is CSAGTGTNEQFF. DNA for the CDR3: TGCAGCGCTGGGACTGGAACCAATGAGCAGTTCTTC. The chain has TRBV29-1 and TRBJ2-1; a weak D match, TRBD2 (6 bases). Germline V gives CDR1 SQVTM, CDR2 ANQGSEA. This CDR3 has 12 residues. V shed 7 bases and J shed 6 bases, with 13 bases lying between them.

The rearrangement joins TRBV25-1 to TRBJ1-2, with D perhaps TRBD1 (5 bases). CDR3 length: 15 amino acids. Germline CDR1 is MGHDK and CDR2 is SYGVNS. V was cut by 6 bases and J by 4 bases, with 18 bases left in between. The CDR3 nucleotides read TGTGCCAGCAGCGCCGGAGGAGGGACCCTCTATGGCTACACCTTC. Protein: CASSAGGGTLYGYTF.

The V call is TRBV14, the J call TRBJ2-5, with D possibly TRBD2 on 6 matching bases. The CDR3 length is 14 residues. Germline CDR1 reads SGHDN; CDR2 reads FVKESK. The V end was cut by 5 bases, the J end by 5 bases, with 15 bases between. The CDR3 protein is CASSFQTSGETQYF. As DNA, the CDR3 is TGTGCCAGCAGCTTTCAGACAAGCGGGGAGACCCAGTACTTC.

The chain joins TRBV24-1 to TRBJ1-2; perhaps TRBD1 as D (6 bases). CDR1 and CDR2 from the germline V gene are KGHDR and SFDVKD. The CDR3 extends over 12 amino acids. Trimming cost V 4 bases and J 6 bases, with 8 bases left between them. Here the CDR3 reads CATSEGGDGYTF. The CDR3 coding sequence is TGTGCCACCAGTGAAGGGGGAGATGGCTACACCTTC.

This clone was counted once. This chain uses TRBV4-3 with TRBJ2-7, with 11 bases identical to TRBD2. Germline assignment: CDR1 LGHNA and CDR2 YSLEER. The V segment lost 4 bases and the J segment 2 bases; nucleotides outside the gene matches: 4. The CDR3 is 15 residues long. In DNA form, the CDR3 reads TGCGCCAGCAGCCCTGGGACTAGCGGCCCCTACGAGCAGTACTTC. Amino acids: CASSPGTSGPYEQYF.

This clone was found a few times. The chain couples TRBV7-9 to TRBJ1-5; D not resolved. CDR1 is SEHNR and CDR2 is FQNEAQ in the germline V gene (reference sequence). The V and J ends lost 3 bases and 4 bases respectively, with 7 bases between them. The CDR3 has 13 amino acids. The CDR3 spells CASSFNGNQPQHF. The CDR3 DNA is TGTGCCAGCAGCTTTAACGGGAATCAGCCCCAGCATTTT.

In this sample, this clone turned up a few times. The gene calls are TRBV4-1 and TRBJ1-2, with TRBD1 as a possible D gene (5 bases). This CDR3 contains 15 residues. V dropped 2 bases and J dropped 4 bases, with 14 bases sitting between them. Germline CDR1 reads MGHRA; CDR2 reads YSYEKL. CDR3 sequence: CASSQPWGGSYGYTF. The CDR3 coding sequence is TGCGCCAGCAGCCAACCCTGGGGGGGGAGCTATGGCTACACCTTC.

This rearrangement joins TRBV5-1 to TRBJ2-3; D might be TRBD2 (6 bases). The germline V gene encodes CDR1 SGHRS and CDR2 YFSETQ. The ends were cut back, 4 bases at V and 2 bases at J, with 11 bases in the middle. This CDR3 is built from 14 residues. Here the CDR3 DNA reads TGCGCCAGCAGCCCGGGACTCTCCACAGATACGCAGTATTTT. Translated: CASSPGLSTDTQYF.

The count of this clone is one. The rearrangement uses TRBV7-9 and TRBJ2-4, with 9 bases that match TRBD1. V was pared by 2 bases and J by 5 bases, with 4 bases of the junction left unmatched. Germline lookup yields CDR1 SEHNR and CDR2 FQNEAQ (reference sequence). The CDR3 sequence is 15 residues long. The CDR3 sequence is CASSLRWDRENIQYF. The CDR3, as DNA: TGTGCCAGCAGCTTACGTTGGGACAGGGAAAACATTCAGTACTTC.

The chain carries TRBV7-8 and TRBJ2-2, with TRBD1 matching 7 bases. CDR1 is SGHVS and CDR2 is FQNEAQ in the germline V gene. The V segment lost 2 bases and the J segment 2 bases; nucleotides outside the gene matches: 5. The CDR3 loop spans 16 amino acids. For the CDR3, the DNA is TGTGCCAGCAGCTTATGGGACAGAAAAAACACCGGGGAGCTGTTTTTT. The encoded protein is CASSLWDRKNTGELFF.

The chain carries TRBV7-9 and TRBJ1-1, with 10 bases lining up with TRBD1. The CDR3 sequence is 15 residues long. Germline values: CDR1 SEHNR, CDR2 FQNEAQ (reference sequence). The V gene end was trimmed by 9 bases and the J gene end by 1 base; junction bases not matched to a gene: 8. The CDR3 DNA reads TGTGCCAGTTGGACGGGACAGGGGTCGAACACTGAAGCTTTCTTT. This codes for CASWTGQGSNTEAFF.

This chain connects TRBV9 to TRBJ2-1, with unresolved D. Per the germline V gene, CDR1 is SGDLS and CDR2 is YYNGEE. CDR3 length: 15 residues. The V end lost 4 bases, the J end lost 4 bases, and 15 bases lay between the germline ends. CDR3 residues: CASSPRVETYNEQFF. The DNA of the CDR3 is TGTGCCAGCAGCCCCCGGGTGGAAACATACAATGAGCAGTTCTTC.

The V and J genes are TRBV21-1 and TRBJ1-1. TRBV21-1 is a known pseudogene. This CDR3 region has 13 residues. CDR3 sequence reads: CASTGDSNTEAFF. Here the CDR3 DNA reads TGTGCCAGCACGGGGGACTCGAACACTGAAGCTTTCTTT.

This chain joins TRBV4-1 and TRBJ1-2, with TRBD1 matching over 8 bases. This CDR3 contains 19 residues. Trimming at V came to 0 bases and at J to 4 bases, leaving 16 bases not matched to a gene. Germline loops: CDR1 MGHRA, CDR2 YSYEKL. CDR3 protein: CASSQELAGGRHQSYGYTF. The CDR3 DNA is TGCGCCAGCAGCCAAGAGTTGGCAGGGGGCCGCCACCAAAGCTATGGCTACACCTTC.

V gene TRBV2 combines with J gene TRBJ2-1; D uncertain. With 3 bases removed from V and 7 bases from J, the gap between germline ends came to 13 bases. Germline CDR1 and CDR2: SNHLY and FYNNEI. The length of the CDR3 is 14 residues. The CDR3 DNA reads as TGTGCCAGCAGTGAGCTTGAAGAGCCGAATGAGCAGTTCTTC. Its translation: CASSELEEPNEQFF.

The genes are TRBV9 and TRBJ2-1, with 13 bases aligning to TRBD2. V lost 2 bases, J lost 8 bases, and 7 bases stayed unmatched. There are 16 residues in the CDR3. Germline CDR1 reads SGDLS; CDR2 reads YYNGEE. This CDR3 is CASSVAGLAGRDEQFF. CDR3 nucleotides: TGTGCCAGCAGCGTGGCGGGACTAGCGGGACGGGATGAGCAGTTCTTC.